The T cell receptor beta chain under discussion was sequenced for a study of response to subunit inactivated influenza vaccine. The V gene lost 6 bases and the J gene lost 0 bases, with 15 bases spanning the gap. The length of the CDR3 is 15 residues. The germline V gene encodes CDR1 SNHLY and CDR2 FYNNEI. TCRdb re-called the RT-PCR reads with MiXCR, one entry per CDR3 protein. The sample consists of about 170,000 distinct CDR3 sequences, about 12% of them appearing once. This sample also belongs to another study, concerning T cells expressing NK-cell markers. That paper notes: 5'RACE template switching built TCR beta cDNA with unique molecular identifiers. The TCR beta repertoires originated in sorted CD3+CD56+NKG2C+, CD3+CD56+NKG2C- and CD3+CD56-NKG2C+ T cells.

The rearrangement joins TRBV2 to TRBJ2-7; D is possibly TRBD2 (7 bases). The TCR originated in a man aged 50-59 years who received an inactivated influenza vaccine. The sequencing here drew on CD8+ T cells sorted from PBMCs, taken 11 to 12 days after vaccination. As DNA, the CDR3 is TGTGCCAGCAGGGCCGGGGGGCGTCCCTCCTACGAGCAGTACTTC. Translation gives CASRAGGRPSYEQYF.